This entry is about one T cell receptor beta chain. The CDR3 consists of 16 residues. CDR1 and CDR2 from the germline V gene are SGHRS and YFSETQ. The V and J ends lost 2 bases and 5 bases respectively, with 17 bases between them. The sample comes from a study of blood T cell repertoires in COVID-19. Across the study: COVID-19 samples collected from the United States, Italy and Spain covered acute and convalescent phases. Sample material is recorded as cDNA or gDNA derived from T cells, B-cell-depleted T cells, or PBMCs.

Authors' data handling: Amplification of reference gene primers was used by the study to estimate nucleated cell counts. Assay used: immunoSEQ multiplex PCR; TCRdb lists only in-frame clones, some missing. V and J calls and clone size are those listed in that table; D and trimming were worked out from the DNA. The sample carries fewer than 110,000 clones, 89% recorded once. The chain employs TRBV5-1 and TRBJ2-1, with D unresolved. This TCR was recovered from a woman older than 75 in a cohort sampled during active COVID-19. What was sequenced was peripheral blood. CDR3 nucleotides: TGCGCCAGCAGCTTAATCGAATCCTCAGTCCACAATGAGCAGTTCTTC. As protein: CASSLIESSVHNEQFF.